A single sample gave rise to the 22 T cell receptor beta chains below, sequenced in a study of tumor-infiltrating lymphocytes in primary liver carcinoma. Scientists recovered RNA and DNA together from roughly 20-30 mg of unsorted bulk tissue. Production of TCR beta cDNA used roughly 0.55 ug total RNA together with a constant-region primer. It was through three nested multiplex PCR rounds of slightly modified ARM-PCR that TCR beta libraries arose. TRBV1-TRBV30 forward primers paired with a C-beta reverse primer drove the first two PCR rounds, about 10 cycles each. TCRdb analysed the multiplex PCR reads with MiXCR anew, one entry per CDR3 protein. The sample yields some 180,000 distinct CDR3 sequences, around four fifths seen once. Sequencing was done on a sample of tumor tissue from primary liver carcinoma. Receptors originate from a man aged 35-49 years with primary liver carcinoma and hepatitis B virus infection.

This clonotype appeared a single time. At one end the junction does not follow the germline gene, possibly because of a read error. The chain has TRBV11-1 and TRBJ1-1; D gene uncertain. Per germline, CDR1 SGHAT and CDR2 FQDESV (reference sequence). The CDR3 consists of 15 residues. In DNA form, the CDR3 reads TGTGCCAGCAGCCCGCGACATGGTCGGAACGCTGAAGCTCTCTTT. Amino acid sequence: CASSPRHGRNAEALF. Using reference TRBV11-1 and TRBJ1-1 for the parts outside the CDR3, the full variable domain is EAEVAQSPRYKITEKSQAVAFWCDPISGHATLYWYRQILGQGPELLVQFQDESVVDDSQLPKDRFSAERLKGVDSTLKIQPAELGDSAMYLCASSPRHGRNAEALFGQGTRLTVV.

The chain employs TRBV29-1 and TRBJ1-2; TRBD1 matches 9 bases. The germline V gene encodes CDR1 SQVTM and CDR2 ANQGSEA. This CDR3 is built from 14 residues. Trimming at V came to 8 bases and at J to 12 bases, leaving 19 bases not matched to a gene. The CDR3 region has the DNA TGCAGCTGTTCCCAGGACAGGGGAGTAGTCGGTGACACCTTC. Translated: CSCSQDRGVVGDTF.

For this clonotype: The conserved final phenylalanine or tryptophan is absent from the CDR3, which likely points to a read error. The chain uses TRBV5-1 and TRBJ2-7, with D possibly being TRBD2 (5 bases). The CDR3 has 13 residues. CDR1 SGHRS and CDR2 YFSETQ come from the germline V gene. DNA for the CDR3: TGCGCCAACAGCCGCGCACTAGAGTACGAGCAGTACTCC. Protein: CANSRALEYEQYS.

This clonotype came up once. Because it lacks the conserved phenylalanine or tryptophan at the end, this CDR3 is likely a read error. The gene calls are TRBV11-3 and TRBJ2-1; D not resolved. The CDR3 sequence is 14 residues long. Germline assignment: CDR1 SGHNT and CDR2 YENEEA. Trimming removed 5 bases from V and 5 bases from J, with 13 bases in between. The CDR3, as DNA: TGTGCCAGCAGCCAAGGCGTCTCGAACAATGAGCAGTTCTTA. Translation: CASSQGVSNNEQFL.

This clonotype was recorded only once. The final CDR3 position lacks the conserved phenylalanine or tryptophan, pointing to a likely read error. The chain links TRBV4-3 to TRBJ2-1; D ambiguous. The CDR3 sequence is 16 residues long. Germline V lookup: CDR1 LGHNA, CDR2 YSLEER. DNA for the CDR3: TGCGCCAGTAGCCAATTCCCACCCCCGGCGGACCATGAGCAGTTCTTA. It specifies CASSQFPPPADHEQFL.

In regard to this clonotype: The junction and the germline gene differ at one end; a read error may be behind it. The chain joins TRBV4-2 to TRBJ2-7; no clear D gene. Germline V gene data show CDR1 as LGHNA and CDR2 as YNFKEQ. The CDR3 loop spans 15 amino acids. The CDR3 sequence is CVSSRAWCGSYEQYF. CDR3 in DNA: TGTGTCAGCAGCCGAGCATGGTGCGGATCCTACGAGCAGTACTTC.

The V call is TRBV6-1, the J call TRBJ2-3; 7 bases line up with TRBD2. The germline V gene has CDR1 MNHNS and CDR2 SASEGT. J was trimmed by 4 bases and V by 5 bases; bases with no gene match: 6. The CDR3 has 14 amino acids. The CDR3 loop is CASSNTSGADTQYF. The CDR3, as DNA: TGTGCCAGCAGTAACACGAGCGGGGCAGATACGCAGTATTTT.

This clonotype was counted a single time. The genes are TRBV29-1 and TRBJ1-5; D possibly corresponds to TRBD1 (6 bases). V gave up 7 bases and J gave up 16 bases, with 26 bases separating them. CDR1 SQVTM and CDR2 ANQGSEA come from the germline V gene. This CDR3 comprises 13 residues. In nucleotides, the CDR3 is TGCAGCGCAGGAGGGGGAGCGAATCAGCCTCATCATTTT. Its translation: CSAGGGANQPHHF.

As concerns this clonotype: The conserved phenylalanine or tryptophan normally closing the CDR3 is absent here, so this likely arose from a read error. V usage is TRBV6-2 or TRBV6-3 and J usage is TRBJ2-7, with D perhaps being TRBD1 or TRBD2 (5 bases each). The CDR3 loop spans 16 amino acids. The germline V gene encodes CDR1 MNHEY and CDR2 SVGEGT. The V end lost 6 bases, the J end lost 0 bases, and 18 bases lay between the germline ends. The CDR3 coding sequence is TGTGCCAGCAGCGACGGGGACCCCTTGGACTCCTACGAGCAGTACTTA. Protein: CASSDGDPLDSYEQYL.

This clonotype was seen a single time. The chain is built from TRBV11-1 and TRBJ2-3; D assignment may be TRBD1 or TRBD2 (6 bases each). The CDR3 spans 17 residues. The germline V gene has CDR1 SGHAT and CDR2 FQDESV (reference sequence). Trimming shortened V by 4 bases and J by 6 bases, and 23 bases separated the two germline ends. The CDR3 DNA reads as TGTGCCAGCAGCTACTCCTTCGGGGGCCTAGGGAGGGATACGCAGTATTTT. Translating it yields CASSYSFGGLGRDTQYF.

In the case of this clonotype: Germline and junction disagree at one end, which may indicate a read error. J is TRBJ1-1 and V is TRBV7-9; D is unclear. This CDR3 is built from 16 residues. Germline lookup yields CDR1 SEHNR and CDR2 FQNEAQ (reference sequence). The CDR3 region has the DNA TGTACCAGCAGCTTAGCATGGCGAAGGATGAACACTGAAGCTTTCTTT. Translating it yields CTSSLAWRRMNTEAFF.

Details on this clonotype: It may be a read error: a sequence one base away is much more abundant. The V gene is TRBV28, the J gene TRBJ2-5; TRBD2 agrees at 10 bases. From germline, CDR1 is MDHEN and CDR2 SYDVKM. After removal of 7 bases from V and 6 bases from J, the junction contained 8 bases not matched to a gene. This CDR3 has 14 residues. CDR3 nucleotide sequence: TGTGCCAGCAAATTAGCGGGGGGCCAGAAGACCCAGTACTTC. Protein: CASKLAGGQKTQYF.

As concerns this clonotype: One end of the junction fails to match germline, which may point to a read error. The genes are TRBV7-9 and TRBJ2-1; D is unresolved. CDR1 and CDR2 from the germline V gene are SEHNR and FQNEAQ (reference sequence). The CDR3 loop spans 14 amino acids. This CDR3 reads CVSTLEGSRSEQFF. As DNA, the CDR3 is TGTGTCAGCACCTTAGAAGGTAGTCGGTCTGAGCAGTTCTTC.

V usage is TRBV12-3 or TRBV12-4 and J usage is TRBJ1-5, with D unclear. Trimming took off 7 bases at V and 5 bases at J, with 12 bases between the two ends. The CDR3 loop spans 13 amino acids. The CDR3 reads CASTRNSDQPQHF. In DNA form, the CDR3 reads TGTGCCAGCACTCGTAATAGTGATCAGCCCCAGCATTTT.

This clonotype was counted many times. The V call is TRBV7-2, the J call TRBJ2-7; the match to TRBD2 covers 8 bases. Trimming took 1 base from V and 6 from J; bases not matched to a gene: 8. Germline V CDR1 and CDR2: SGHTA, FQGNSA. The CDR3 totals 15 residues. CDR3 in amino acids: CASSLGGGGRFEQYF. The CDR3 nucleotides are TGTGCCAGCAGCTTAGGGGGCGGCGGGAGGTTCGAGCAGTACTTC.

As regards this clonotype: The junction does not match germline at one end; this may be a read error. This chain connects TRBV11-3 to TRBJ2-1; D is ambiguous. This CDR3 is built from 14 residues. Germline CDR1 and CDR2: SGHNT and YENEEA. This chain's CDR3 is CASSLGLSNNKQFF. The CDR3 nucleotides are TGTGCCAGCAGCTTGGGCCTCTCGAACAATAAGCAGTTCTTC.

Notes on this clonotype: Mismatch with germline at one junction end may stem from a read error. The chain uses TRBV4-2 and TRBJ2-2; TRBD2 matches at 7 bases. This CDR3 comprises 17 residues. CDR1 and CDR2 from the germline V gene are LGHNA and YNFKEQ. The CDR3, as DNA: TGTGCCAGCAGCCCTACGGGCGGGAGCCTAAACATCGGGGAGCTGTTTTTT. It translates to CASSPTGGSLNIGELFF.

Only one count was recorded for this clonotype. The chain combines TRBV28 with TRBJ2-7; 8 bases map to TRBD1. This CDR3 spans 15 amino acids. Germline V gene data show CDR1 as MDHEN and CDR2 as SYDVKM. V trimming: 8 bases; J trimming: 5 bases; junction bases outside the gene matches: 14. In DNA form, the CDR3 reads TGTGCCAGCTGTGCCCCAAGACAGGGGAGCCACGAGCAGTACTTC. Protein product: CASCAPRQGSHEQYF.

This clonotype was observed at least ten times. The chain couples TRBV18 to TRBJ1-1, with D maybe TRBD1 (5 bases). Trimming removed 2 bases at V and 1 base at J, with 14 bases between. CDR3 size: 16 residues. Germline V gene data show CDR1 as KGHSH and CDR2 as LQKENI. The CDR3 sequence: CASSPADGGRNTEAFF. The CDR3 DNA reads TGTGCCAGCTCACCAGCCGACGGGGGGAGGAACACTGAAGCTTTCTTT.

On this clonotype: Given the absence of the conserved phenylalanine or tryptophan at the CDR3 end, a read error is likely. No DNA is shown, since the ends of the CDR3 on it are uncertain; the CDR3 is the one TCRdb lists. This rearrangement joins TRBV5-1 to TRBJ2-7; TRBD2, the table's D call, lacks a check against the DNA. The germline CDR1 and CDR2 sequences are SGHRS and YFSETQ. The CDR3 contains 14 residues when both ends are counted. CDR3 amino acids: CASRAGTSGYKQYL.

Comment on this clonotype: Relative to the germline gene, one junction end is altered; a read error may explain this. V and J are TRBV5-4 and TRBJ2-5, with a possible D match to TRBD2 (6 bases). Germline V gives CDR1 SGHNT, CDR2 YYREEE (reference sequence). The CDR3 consists of 16 residues. CDR3 loop: CASSFDQASVKEIQYF. In DNA form, the CDR3 reads TGTGCCAGCAGCTTCGATCAGGCTAGCGTCAAAGAGATCCAGTACTTC.

The chain employs TRBV11-1 and TRBJ2-1; D is unclear. V dropped 8 bases and J dropped 7 bases, with 15 bases sitting between them. The CDR3 totals 13 residues. Germline V gene lookup returns CDR1 SGHAT and CDR2 FQDESV (reference sequence). CDR3 in amino acids: CASCAGVPNEQFF. DNA for the CDR3: TGTGCCAGCTGCGCAGGAGTGCCGAATGAGCAGTTCTTC.